This entry concerns a single TCR beta chain. This clone was detected once. Its antigen is currently not known. It has no much larger one-base neighbor in the sample; base qualities were not kept. V is cut by 3 bases and J by 1 base, and the space between the germline ends is 3 bases. CDR1 and CDR2, looked up from the germline V gene, are SGHDN and FVKESK. Spanning cysteine to phenylalanine, the CDR3 consists of 12 amino acids. The entry retains the CDR3 DNA only, 36 bases that are in frame from base 1. The immunoSEQ hsTCRB v3.0 assay was used at survey level resolution for TRB variable region sequencing. The targeted TRB sequencing depth was about 40,000-55,000 T-cell genomes per sample. TRB libraries were pooled and sequenced on an Illumina MiSeq using a v3 150-cycle kit. The paper's data handling went like this. Repertoire analysis was performed in R inside a reproducible Nextflow workflow that covered QC, data transformation and analysis. Custom analyses were implemented in LymphoSeq2, an R package for AIRR-Seq data exploration. Several samples that yielded fewer than 5000 total TRB sequences were excluded, so that approximately 170 HIV repertoires were analyzed. Among the 170 to 200 retained HIV repertoires, 55 to 60 were collected before ART initiation and under 150 after ART initiation. Repertoires were downsampled to 5000 TRB nucleotide sequences, with summary statistics averaged over 100 downsampling iterations. The analysis kept only TRB sequences whose CDR3 regions were at least seven amino acids long. A Shannon entropy-derived clonality score and the Gini coefficient were used to measure diversity. In the repertoire networks, any two of the top 5000 CDR3 amino acid sequences were linked whenever the two sequences differed by an edit distance of one. GLIPH2 predicted antigen specificity groups and MHC restriction for TRB CDR3 amino acid sequences. To flag known CMV, EBV, HIV or tissue antigen associations, CDR3 amino acid sequences were matched against VDJdb and McPAS-TCR. Pre-ART, post-ART and control groups were compared with Wilcoxon signed-rank tests and Holm-Bonferroni correction. What TCRdb holds here is the immuneACCESS table cut down to in-frame rearrangements. Part of the clones is not present; checked against another copy, under half of the missing clones reflect an unresolved V gene, and the others are unexplained. That table is the source of V, J and clone size, and D and trimming were worked out from the DNA. Present in this sample are some 29,000 clones, over 85% of which were seen just once. Together, the top ten hold 10% of the sample.

This sample was included in a study of long-term antiretroviral therapy in people with HIV (dated by TCRdb to between 2021 and 2022). Turning to the overall study: The earliest samples were collected about a decade before the 2015 WHO recommendation for immediate ART, when ART was typically delayed until CD4 counts fell. The cohort contributed 150 to 200 cryopreserved PBMC samples from a few dozen adults with confirmed HIV infection, collected serially over a mean of about six years (range 1-12). This retrospective serial study examined whether starting ART and sustained HIV suppression were associated with changes in the composition and diversity of the TRB repertoire in peripheral blood. No cross-contamination during QIAcube processing turned up in test extractions that ran a monoclonal T-cell line alongside 25 to 35 polyclonal samples. Of the 30 to 35 participants with HIV, approximately twelve were female. Results the study describes overall, beyond this receptor: A significant increase in TRB diversity was found to be associated with ART initiation, although TRB diversity was observed to remain significantly below that of transplant donor controls even after long-term ART. Inferences about post-ART repertoire changes are limited because no data were available on ART adherence, viral resistance or therapy changes. CDR3 length ranges in HIV repertoires were narrower than in controls, and network structure suggested an antigen-experienced repertoire with only a slight naive shift after ART. Because cell numbers in pre-ART samples were limited, unsorted PBMC were profiled instead of sorted CD4+ and CD8+ T cells. Expanded TRB clones identified before ART initiation dominated the repertoire across all time points, though the dominance fluctuated and decreased in many PLHIV after ART. Because PBMC availability was limited, only the TCR beta chain was sequenced, with no alpha chain pairing. The samples were dated from about 2004 to 2017, and the ART regimens that were used may be less effective than current ART regimens.

To be included, a participant needed at least one PBMC sample from before ART initiation plus at least two post-ART samples. Every participant with HIV received treatment in the United States of America. Cryopreserved samples of about 0.95-11 million PBMC were thawed and washed before DNA extraction. At the time of the earliest PBMC sample, participants with HIV were aged between about 20 and 54 years. Per participant, PBMC samples came from 1-4 timepoints prior to ART initiation and 2-8 timepoints following ART initiation, for a median of 7 samples. For every participant, serial HIV viral load, CD4+ T-cell count, ART history and demographic data were obtained. Genomic DNA was extracted from unsorted PBMC with a Qiagen kit on a QIAcube, processed in batches of 12 samples.

Sequencing was performed on unsorted PBMCs, taken 6.2 years after starting antiretroviral therapy. This receptor was taken from a man aged 35 to 55 with HIV. Recombination connected TRBV14 to TRBJ1-1; confidence is insufficient to name the D gene. The CDR3 amino acid sequence is: CASSHWNTEAFF. The nucleotide sequence is given as TGTGCCAGCAGCCATTGGAACACTGAAGCTTTCTTT.